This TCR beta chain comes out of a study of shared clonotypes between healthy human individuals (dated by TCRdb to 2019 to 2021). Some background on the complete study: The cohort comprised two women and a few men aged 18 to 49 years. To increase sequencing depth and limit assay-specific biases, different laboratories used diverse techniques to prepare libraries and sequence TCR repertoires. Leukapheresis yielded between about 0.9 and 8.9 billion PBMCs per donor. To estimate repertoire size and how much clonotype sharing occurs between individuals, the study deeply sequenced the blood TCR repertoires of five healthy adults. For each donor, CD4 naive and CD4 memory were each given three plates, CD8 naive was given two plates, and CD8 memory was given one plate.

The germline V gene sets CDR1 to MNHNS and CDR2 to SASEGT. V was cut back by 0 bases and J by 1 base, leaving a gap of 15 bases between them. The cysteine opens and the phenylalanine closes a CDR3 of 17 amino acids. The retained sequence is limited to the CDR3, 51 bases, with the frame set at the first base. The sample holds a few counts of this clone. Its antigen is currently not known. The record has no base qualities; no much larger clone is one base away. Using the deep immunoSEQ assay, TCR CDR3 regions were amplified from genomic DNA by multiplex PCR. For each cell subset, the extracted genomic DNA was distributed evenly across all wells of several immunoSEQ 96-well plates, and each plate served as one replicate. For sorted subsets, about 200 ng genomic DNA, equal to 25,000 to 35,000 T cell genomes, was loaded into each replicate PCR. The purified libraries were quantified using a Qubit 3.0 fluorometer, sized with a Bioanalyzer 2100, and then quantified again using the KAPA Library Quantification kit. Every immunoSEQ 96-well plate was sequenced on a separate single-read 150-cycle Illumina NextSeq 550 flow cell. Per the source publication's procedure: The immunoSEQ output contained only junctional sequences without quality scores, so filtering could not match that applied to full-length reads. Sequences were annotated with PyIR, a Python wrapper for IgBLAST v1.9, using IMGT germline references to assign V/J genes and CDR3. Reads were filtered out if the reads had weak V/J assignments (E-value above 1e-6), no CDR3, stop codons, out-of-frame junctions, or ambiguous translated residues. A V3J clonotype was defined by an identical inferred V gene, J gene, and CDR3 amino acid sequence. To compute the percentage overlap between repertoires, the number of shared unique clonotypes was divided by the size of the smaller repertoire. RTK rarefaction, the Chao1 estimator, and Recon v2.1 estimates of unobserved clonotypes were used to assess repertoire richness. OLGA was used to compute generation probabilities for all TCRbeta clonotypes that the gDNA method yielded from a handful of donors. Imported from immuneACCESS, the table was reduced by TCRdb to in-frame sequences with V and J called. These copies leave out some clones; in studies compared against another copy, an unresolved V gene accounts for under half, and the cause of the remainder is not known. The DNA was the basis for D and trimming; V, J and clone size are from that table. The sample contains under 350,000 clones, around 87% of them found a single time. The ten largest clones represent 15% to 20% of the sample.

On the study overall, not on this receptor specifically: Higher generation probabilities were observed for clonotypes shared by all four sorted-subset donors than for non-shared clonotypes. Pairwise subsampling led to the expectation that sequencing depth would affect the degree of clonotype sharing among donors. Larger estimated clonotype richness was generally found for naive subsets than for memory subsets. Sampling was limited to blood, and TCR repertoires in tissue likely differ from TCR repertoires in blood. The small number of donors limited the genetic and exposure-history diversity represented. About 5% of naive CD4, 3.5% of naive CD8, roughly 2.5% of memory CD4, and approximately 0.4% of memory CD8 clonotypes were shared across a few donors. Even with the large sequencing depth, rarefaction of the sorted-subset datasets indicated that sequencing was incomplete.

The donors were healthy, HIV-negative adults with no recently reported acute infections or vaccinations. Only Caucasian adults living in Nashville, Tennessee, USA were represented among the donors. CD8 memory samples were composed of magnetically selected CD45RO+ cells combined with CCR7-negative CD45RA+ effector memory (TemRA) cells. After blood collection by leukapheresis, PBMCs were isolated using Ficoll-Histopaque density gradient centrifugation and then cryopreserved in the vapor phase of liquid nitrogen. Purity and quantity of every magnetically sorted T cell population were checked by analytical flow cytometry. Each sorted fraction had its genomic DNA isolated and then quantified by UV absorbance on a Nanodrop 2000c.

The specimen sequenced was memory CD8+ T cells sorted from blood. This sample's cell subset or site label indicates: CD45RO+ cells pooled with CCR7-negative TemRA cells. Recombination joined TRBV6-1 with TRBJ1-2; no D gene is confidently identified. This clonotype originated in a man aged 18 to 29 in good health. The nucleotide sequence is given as TGTGCCAGCAGTGAAGCGCAGGCCGGTCAGCTTAACTATGGCTACACCTTC. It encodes CASSEAQAGQLNYGYTF.